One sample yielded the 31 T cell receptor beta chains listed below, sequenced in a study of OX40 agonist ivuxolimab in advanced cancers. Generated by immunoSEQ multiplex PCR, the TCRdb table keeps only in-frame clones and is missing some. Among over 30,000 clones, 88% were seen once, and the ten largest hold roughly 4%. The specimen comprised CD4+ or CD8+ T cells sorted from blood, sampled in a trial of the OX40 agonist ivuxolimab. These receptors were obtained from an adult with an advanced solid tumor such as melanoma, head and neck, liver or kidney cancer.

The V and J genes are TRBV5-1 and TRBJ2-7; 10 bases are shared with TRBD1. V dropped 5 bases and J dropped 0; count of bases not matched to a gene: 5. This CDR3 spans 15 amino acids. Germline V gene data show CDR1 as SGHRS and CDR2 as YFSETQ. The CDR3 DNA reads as TGCGCCAGCAGGCAGCGGACAGGGGGCTCCTACGAGCAGTACTTC. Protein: CASRQRTGGSYEQYF.

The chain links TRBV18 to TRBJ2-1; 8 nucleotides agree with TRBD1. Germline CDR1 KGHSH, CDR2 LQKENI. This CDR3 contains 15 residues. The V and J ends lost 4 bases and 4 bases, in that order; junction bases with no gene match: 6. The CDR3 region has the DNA TGTGCCAGCTCACTAACCGGACAGGGTTACAATGAGCAGTTCTTC. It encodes CASSLTGQGYNEQFF.

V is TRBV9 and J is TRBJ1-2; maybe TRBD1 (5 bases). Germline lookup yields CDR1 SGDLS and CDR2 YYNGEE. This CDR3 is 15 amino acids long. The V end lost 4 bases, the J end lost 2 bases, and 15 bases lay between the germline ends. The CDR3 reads CASSPRRAGNYGYTF. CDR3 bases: TGTGCCAGCAGCCCTCGCAGGGCGGGAAACTATGGCTACACCTTC.

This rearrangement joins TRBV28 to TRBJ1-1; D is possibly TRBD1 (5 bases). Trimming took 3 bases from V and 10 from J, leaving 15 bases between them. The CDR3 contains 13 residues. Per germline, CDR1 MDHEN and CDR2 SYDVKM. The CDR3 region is CASSFGAQPGAFF. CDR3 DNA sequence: TGTGCCAGCAGTTTTGGGGCTCAACCGGGAGCTTTCTTT.

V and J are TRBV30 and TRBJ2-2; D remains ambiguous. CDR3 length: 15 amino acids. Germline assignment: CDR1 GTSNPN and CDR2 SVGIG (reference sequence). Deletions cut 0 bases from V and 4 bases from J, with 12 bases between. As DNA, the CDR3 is TGTGCCTGGAGTGTATACTTTCCGGTCACCGGGGAGCTGTTTTTT. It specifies CAWSVYFPVTGELFF. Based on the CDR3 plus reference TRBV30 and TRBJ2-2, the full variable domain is SQTIHQWPATLVQPVGSPLSLECTVEGTSNPNLYWYRQAAGRGLQLLFYSVGIGQISSEVPQNLSASRPQDRQFILSSKKLLLSDSGFYLCAWSVYFPVTGELFFGEGSRLTVL.

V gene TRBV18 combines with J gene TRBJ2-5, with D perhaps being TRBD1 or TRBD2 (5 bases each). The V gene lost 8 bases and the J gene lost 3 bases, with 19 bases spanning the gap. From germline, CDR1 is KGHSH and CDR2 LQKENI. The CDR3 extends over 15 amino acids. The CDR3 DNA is TGTGCCAGCAGGTCTGAGGTCGGGGCGGAAGAGACCCAGTACTTC. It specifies CASRSEVGAEETQYF. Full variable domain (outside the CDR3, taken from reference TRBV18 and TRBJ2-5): NAGVMQNPRHLVRRRGQEARLRCSPMKGHSHVYWYRQLPEEGLKFMVYLQKENIIDESGMPKERFSAEFPKEGPSILRIQQVVRGDSAAYFCASRSEVGAEETQYFGPGTRLLVL.

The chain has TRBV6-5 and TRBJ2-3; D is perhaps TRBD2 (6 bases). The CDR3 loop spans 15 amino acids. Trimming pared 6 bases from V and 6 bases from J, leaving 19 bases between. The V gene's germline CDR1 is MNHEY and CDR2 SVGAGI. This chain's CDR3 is CASSPTVGGGDTQYF. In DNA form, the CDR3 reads TGTGCCAGCAGCCCCACGGTCGGGGGAGGCGATACGCAGTATTTT.

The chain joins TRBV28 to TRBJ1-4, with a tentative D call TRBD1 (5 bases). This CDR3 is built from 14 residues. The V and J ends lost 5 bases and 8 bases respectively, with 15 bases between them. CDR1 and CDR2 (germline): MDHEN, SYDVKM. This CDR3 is CASSELGVREKLFF. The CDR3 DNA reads TGTGCCAGCAGTGAACTGGGGGTGAGGGAAAAACTGTTTTTT.

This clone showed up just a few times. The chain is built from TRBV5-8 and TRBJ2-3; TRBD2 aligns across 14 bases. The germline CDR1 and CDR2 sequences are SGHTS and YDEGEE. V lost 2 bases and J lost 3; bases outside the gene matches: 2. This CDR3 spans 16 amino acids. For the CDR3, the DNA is TGTGCCAGCAGCTTCGGACTAGCGGGGGGAACAGATACGCAGTATTTT. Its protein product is CASSFGLAGGTDTQYF.

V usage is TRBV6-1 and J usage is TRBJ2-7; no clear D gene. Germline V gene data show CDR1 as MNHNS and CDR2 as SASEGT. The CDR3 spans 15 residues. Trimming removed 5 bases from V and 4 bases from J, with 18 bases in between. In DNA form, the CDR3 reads TGTGCCAGCAGTACCGCGACGTTGGCAGGATACGAGCAGTACTTC. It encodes CASSTATLAGYEQYF.

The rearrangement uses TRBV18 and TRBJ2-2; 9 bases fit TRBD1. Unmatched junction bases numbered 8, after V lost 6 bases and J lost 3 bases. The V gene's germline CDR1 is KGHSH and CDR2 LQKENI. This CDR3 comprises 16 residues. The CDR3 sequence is CASSLQQGADTGELFF. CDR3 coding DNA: TGTGCCAGCTCCTTACAACAGGGGGCAGACACCGGGGAGCTGTTTTTT.

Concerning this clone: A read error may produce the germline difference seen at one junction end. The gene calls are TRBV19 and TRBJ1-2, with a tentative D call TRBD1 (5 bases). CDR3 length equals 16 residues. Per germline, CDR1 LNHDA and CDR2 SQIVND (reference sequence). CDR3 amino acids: CASIGNGGGEVYGYTF. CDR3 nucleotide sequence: TGTGCAAGTATCGGGAATGGGGGAGGCGAGGTCTATGGCTACACCTTC.

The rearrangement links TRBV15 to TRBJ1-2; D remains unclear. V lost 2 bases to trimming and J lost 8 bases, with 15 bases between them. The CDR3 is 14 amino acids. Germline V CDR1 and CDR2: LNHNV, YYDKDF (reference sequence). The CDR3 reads CATSRPTTLLGYTF. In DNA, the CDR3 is TGTGCCACCAGCAGACCTACTACTTTATTAGGCTACACCTTC.

The CDR3, as DNA: TGCGCCAACCCTACGGGACAGCTCTACGAGCAGTACTTC. This translates into CANPTGQLYEQYF. This chain links TRBV10-1 with TRBJ2-7, with 7 bases aligning to TRBD1. Germline values: CDR1 WNHNN, CDR2 SYGVQD (reference sequence). The CDR3 extends over 13 amino acids. V shed 10 bases, J shed 3 bases, and the junction held 9 bases outside the gene matches.

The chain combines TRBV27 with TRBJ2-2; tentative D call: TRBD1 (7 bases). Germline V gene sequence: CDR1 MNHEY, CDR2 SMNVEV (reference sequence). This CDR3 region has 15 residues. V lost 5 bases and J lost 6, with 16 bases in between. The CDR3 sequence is CASSRQGGIAGELFF. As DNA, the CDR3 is TGTGCCAGCAGTCGCCAGGGGGGTATAGCCGGGGAGCTGTTTTTT.

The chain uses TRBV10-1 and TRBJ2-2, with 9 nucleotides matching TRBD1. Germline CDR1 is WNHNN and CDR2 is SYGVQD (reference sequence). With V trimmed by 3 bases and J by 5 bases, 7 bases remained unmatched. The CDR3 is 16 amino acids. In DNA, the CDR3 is TGCGCCAGCAGTGACTACGGGACAGGGCGGACCGGGGAGCTGTTTTTT. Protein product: CASSDYGTGRTGELFF.

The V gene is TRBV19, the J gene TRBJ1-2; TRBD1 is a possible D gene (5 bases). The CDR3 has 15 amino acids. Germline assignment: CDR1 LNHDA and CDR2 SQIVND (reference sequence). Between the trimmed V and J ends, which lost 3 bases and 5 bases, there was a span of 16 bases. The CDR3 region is CASSMMGKGNYGYTF. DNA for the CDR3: TGTGCCAGTAGTATGATGGGAAAGGGGAATTATGGCTACACCTTC.

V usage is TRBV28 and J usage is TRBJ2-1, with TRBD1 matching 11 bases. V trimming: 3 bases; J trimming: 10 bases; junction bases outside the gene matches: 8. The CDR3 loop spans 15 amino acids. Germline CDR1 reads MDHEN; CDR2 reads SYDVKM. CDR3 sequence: CASSFGDRGFWEQFF. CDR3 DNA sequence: TGTGCCAGCAGTTTCGGGGACAGGGGGTTCTGGGAGCAGTTCTTC.

CDR3 bases: TGTGCCAGCAGCGGAGGACTAGTCCCCTCTGGGGCCAACGTCCTGACTTTC. Its protein is CASSGGLVPSGANVLTF. This chain connects TRBV7-9 to TRBJ2-6; TRBD2 matches 7 bases. The V and J ends lost 5 bases and 0 bases, in that order; junction bases with no gene match: 7. The CDR3 runs 17 residues. Germline loops: CDR1 SEHNR, CDR2 FQNEAQ (reference sequence).

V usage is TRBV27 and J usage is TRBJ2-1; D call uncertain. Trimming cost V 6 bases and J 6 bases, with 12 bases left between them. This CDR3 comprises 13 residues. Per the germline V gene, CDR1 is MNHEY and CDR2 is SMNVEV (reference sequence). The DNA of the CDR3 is TGTGCCAGCAGACAGTCCCTAGGCAATGAGCAGTTCTTC. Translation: CASRQSLGNEQFF.

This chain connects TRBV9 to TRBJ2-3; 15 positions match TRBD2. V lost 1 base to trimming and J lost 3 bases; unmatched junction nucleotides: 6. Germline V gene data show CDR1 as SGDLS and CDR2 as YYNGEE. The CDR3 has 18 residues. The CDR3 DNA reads TGTGCCAGCAGCGTAACGGGACTAGCGGGAGGAGGGACAGATACGCAGTATTTT. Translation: CASSVTGLAGGGTDTQYF.

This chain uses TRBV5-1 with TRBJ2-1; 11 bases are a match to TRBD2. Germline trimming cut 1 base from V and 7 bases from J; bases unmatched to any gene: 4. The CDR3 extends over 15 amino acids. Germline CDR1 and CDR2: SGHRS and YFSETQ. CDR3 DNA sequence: TGCGCCAGCAGCTTGATCACTAGCGGGGGAAATGAGCAGTTCTTC. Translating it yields CASSLITSGGNEQFF.

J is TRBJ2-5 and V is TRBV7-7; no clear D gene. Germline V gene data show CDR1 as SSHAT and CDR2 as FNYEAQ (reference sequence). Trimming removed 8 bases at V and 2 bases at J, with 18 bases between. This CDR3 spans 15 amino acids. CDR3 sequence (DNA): TGTGCCAGCTCCCAAGGCGGCGGAACTCAAGAGACCCAGTACTTC. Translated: CASSQGGGTQETQYF.

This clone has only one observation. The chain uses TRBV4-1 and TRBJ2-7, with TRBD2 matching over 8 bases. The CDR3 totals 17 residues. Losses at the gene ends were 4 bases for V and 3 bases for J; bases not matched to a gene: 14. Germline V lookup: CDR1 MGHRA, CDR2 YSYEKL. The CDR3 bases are TGCGCCAGCAGCCTGGGTGGGGTAGCGGGATCATACTACGAGCAGTACTTC. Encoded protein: CASSLGGVAGSYYEQYF.

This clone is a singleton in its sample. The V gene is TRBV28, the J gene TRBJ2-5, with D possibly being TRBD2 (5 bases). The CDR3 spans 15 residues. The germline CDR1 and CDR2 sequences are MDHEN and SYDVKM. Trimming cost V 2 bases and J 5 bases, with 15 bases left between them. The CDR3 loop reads CASSLEGASRETQYF. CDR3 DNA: TGTGCCAGCAGTTTAGAGGGCGCGTCTAGGGAGACCCAGTACTTC.

In DNA form, the CDR3 reads TGCAGCGTTGAAAGGGGCGCACATGGCTACACCTTC. It codes for CSVERGAHGYTF. The rearrangement joins TRBV29-1 to TRBJ1-2; tentatively, D is TRBD1 (5 bases). The CDR3 length is 12 residues. The germline CDR1 and CDR2 sequences are SQVTM and ANQGSEA. V dropped 2 bases and J dropped 6 bases, with 10 bases sitting between them.

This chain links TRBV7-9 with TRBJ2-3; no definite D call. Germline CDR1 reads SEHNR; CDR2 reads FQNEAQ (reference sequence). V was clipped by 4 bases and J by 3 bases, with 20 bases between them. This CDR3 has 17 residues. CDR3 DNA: TGTGCCAGCAGCTCGCGGCCAAAGCTAGTGTTAACAGATACGCAGTATTTT. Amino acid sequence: CASSSRPKLVLTDTQYF.

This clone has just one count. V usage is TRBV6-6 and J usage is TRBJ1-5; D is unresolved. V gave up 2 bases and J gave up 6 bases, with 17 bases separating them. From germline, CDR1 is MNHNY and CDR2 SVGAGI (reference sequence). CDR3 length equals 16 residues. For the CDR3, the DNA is TGTGCCAGCAGTTACGGAGGTATGGGCCGGGGTCAGCCCCAGCATTTT. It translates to CASSYGGMGRGQPQHF.

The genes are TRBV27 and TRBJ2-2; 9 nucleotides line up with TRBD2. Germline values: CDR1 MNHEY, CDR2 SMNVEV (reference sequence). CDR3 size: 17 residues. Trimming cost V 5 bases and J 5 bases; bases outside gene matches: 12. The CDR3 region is CASSPRLAGVETGELFF. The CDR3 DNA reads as TGTGCCAGCAGTCCCCGTTTAGCGGGAGTAGAGACCGGGGAGCTGTTTTTT.

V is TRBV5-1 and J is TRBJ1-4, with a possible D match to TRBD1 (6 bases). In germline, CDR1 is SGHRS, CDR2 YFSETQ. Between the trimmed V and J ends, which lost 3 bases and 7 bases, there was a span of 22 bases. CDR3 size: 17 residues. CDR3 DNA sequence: TGCGCCAGCAGCTGTCGGGTACGGGACAACTCAAGTGAAAAACTGTTTTTT. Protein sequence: CASSCRVRDNSSEKLFF.

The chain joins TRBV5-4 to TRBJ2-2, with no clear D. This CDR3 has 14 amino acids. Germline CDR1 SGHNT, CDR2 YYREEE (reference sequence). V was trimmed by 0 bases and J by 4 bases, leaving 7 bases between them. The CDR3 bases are TGTGCCAGCAGCTTGGGACTCCTCACCGGGGAGCTGTTTTTT. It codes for CASSLGLLTGELFF.